The 10 T cell receptor beta chains listed next were all sequenced from one sample in a study of T cell changes during pregnancy in multiple sclerosis. Libraries were prepared by immunoSEQ multiplex PCR; TCRdb keeps only in-frame clonotypes and omits some of them. The data contain about 50,000 clones, around nine tenths of them singletons. The specimen comprised CD4+ T cells from peripheral blood mononuclear cells, sampled before pregnancy. Every receptor here comes from a female donor with multiple sclerosis, enrolled in a pregnancy study.

The V and J genes are TRBV5-1 and TRBJ2-7; 12 positions match TRBD1. J was trimmed by 6 bases and V by 0 bases; bases with no gene match: 4. CDR1 and CDR2 (germline): SGHRS, YFSETQ. The CDR3 totals 15 residues. In DNA form, the CDR3 reads TGCGCCAGCAGCTTGGTCGGGACAGGGGGCCGCGAGCAGTACTTC. This encodes CASSLVGTGGREQYF.

A note on this clone: The same CDR3 can be traced to other DNA sequences in this sample. The chain combines TRBV5-1 with TRBJ2-5; 8 bases match TRBD1. V trimming: 2 bases; J trimming: 5 bases; junction bases outside the gene matches: 5. The CDR3 runs to 14 residues. CDR1 is SGHRS, CDR2 YFSETQ, per germline. CDR3 amino acids: CASSFQGARETQYF. The DNA for the CDR3 is TGCGCCAGCAGCTTTCAGGGGGCCCGGGAGACCCAGTACTTC.

This CDR3 is CASTLEDLNTEAFF. In DNA, the CDR3 is TGTGCCAGCACATTAGAGGATTTGAACACTGAAGCTTTCTTT. The chain has TRBV6-1 and TRBJ1-1; D gene uncertain. Trimming stripped 7 bases from V and 0 bases from J, with 12 bases between. From germline, CDR1 is MNHNS and CDR2 SASEGT. This CDR3 contains 14 residues.

CDR3 residues: CASRPLADNYEQYF. In nucleotides, the CDR3 is TGTGCCAGCAGACCCTTAGCGGATAACTACGAGCAGTACTTC. This chain uses TRBV27 with TRBJ2-7, with D perhaps TRBD2 (6 bases). In germline, CDR1 is MNHEY, CDR2 SMNVEV (reference sequence). CDR3 length: 14 amino acids. V shed 6 bases and J shed 3 bases, with 15 bases lying between them.

V gene TRBV5-8 combines with J gene TRBJ2-2, with D unclear. The length of the CDR3 is 15 residues. Looked up from germline, CDR1 is SGHTS and CDR2 is YDEGEE. Trimming took 4 bases from V and 5 from J, leaving 15 bases between them. The CDR3 region has the DNA TGTGCCAGCAGCAAGAAGGAGTTGGTAACCGGGGAGCTGTTTTTT. This codes for CASSKKELVTGELFF.

This chain links TRBV19 with TRBJ2-5; 9 nucleotides agree with TRBD1. CDR1 LNHDA and CDR2 SQIVND come from the germline V gene (reference sequence). This CDR3 region has 15 residues. J gave up 3 bases and V 10 bases, and 12 bases lay outside the gene matches. CDR3 protein: CATRTGQGLKETQYF. In nucleotides, the CDR3 is TGTGCCACCAGGACGGGACAGGGCTTGAAAGAGACCCAGTACTTC.

The CDR3 reads CASSQVDLGLAGANEQYF. CDR3 bases: TGCGCCAGCAGCCAAGTCGACCTTGGACTAGCGGGAGCGAACGAGCAGTACTTC. The V call is TRBV4-1, the J call TRBJ2-7; 13 nucleotides line up with TRBD2. Germline V gene sequence: CDR1 MGHRA, CDR2 YSYEKL. CDR3 length: 18 amino acids. Losses at the gene ends were 1 base for V and 5 bases for J; bases not matched to a gene: 11.

This rearrangement joins TRBV2 to TRBJ2-5; 7 bases map to TRBD1. V was pared by 5 bases and J by 0 bases, with 6 bases of the junction left unmatched. Germline CDR1 and CDR2: SNHLY and FYNNEI. There are 15 residues in the CDR3. CDR3 nucleotide sequence: TGTGCCAGCAGTCTGGACAGGAGTGACCAAGAGACCCAGTACTTC. It codes for CASSLDRSDQETQYF. The full variable domain, its missing parts supplied by reference TRBV2 and TRBJ2-5, is EPEVTQTPSHQVTQMGQEVILRCVPISNHLYFYWYRQILGQKVEFLVSFYNNEISEKSEIFDDQFSVERPDGSNFTLKIRSTKLEDSAMYFCASSLDRSDQETQYFGPGTRLLVL.

The chain couples TRBV7-2 to TRBJ2-7; 7 bases agree with TRBD1. Looked up from germline, CDR1 is SGHTA and CDR2 is FQGNSA. Unmatched junction bases numbered 3, after V lost 2 bases and J lost 2 bases. The CDR3 is 14 residues long. Here the CDR3 DNA reads TGTGCCAGCAGCTTATCCGGACAGGCCTACGAGCAGTACTTC. The encoded protein is CASSLSGQAYEQYF.

The rearrangement links TRBV5-1 to TRBJ1-1, with TRBD1 matching 8 bases. J gave up 1 base and V 5 bases, and 10 bases lay outside the gene matches. This CDR3 has 16 residues. Germline CDR1 SGHRS, CDR2 YFSETQ. This chain's CDR3 is CASRPLPGGRNTEAFF. CDR3 bases: TGCGCCAGCAGGCCTCTCCCAGGGGGCCGGAACACTGAAGCTTTCTTT.